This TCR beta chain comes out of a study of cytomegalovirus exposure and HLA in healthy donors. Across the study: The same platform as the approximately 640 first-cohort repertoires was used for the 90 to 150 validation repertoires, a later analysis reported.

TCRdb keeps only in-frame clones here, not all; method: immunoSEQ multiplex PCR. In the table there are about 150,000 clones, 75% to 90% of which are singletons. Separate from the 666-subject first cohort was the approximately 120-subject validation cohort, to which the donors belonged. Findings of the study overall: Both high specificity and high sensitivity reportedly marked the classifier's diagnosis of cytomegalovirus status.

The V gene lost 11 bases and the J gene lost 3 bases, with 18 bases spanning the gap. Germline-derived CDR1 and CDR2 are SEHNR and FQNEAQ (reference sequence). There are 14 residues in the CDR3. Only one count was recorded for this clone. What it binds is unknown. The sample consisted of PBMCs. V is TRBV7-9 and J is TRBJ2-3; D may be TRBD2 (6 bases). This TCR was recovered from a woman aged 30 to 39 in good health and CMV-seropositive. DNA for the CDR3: TGTGCCGGGGGAGGAGGCTTAGAGACAGATACGCAGTATTTT. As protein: CAGGGGLETDTQYF.